The 3 T cell receptor beta chains listed next were all sequenced from one sample in a study of cytomegalovirus exposure and HLA in healthy donors. Both 60 Vbeta primers and 13 Jbeta primers went into the PCR. Profiling relied on immunoSEQ multiplex PCR, and the TCRdb table lists in-frame clones only, not all of them. This table holds 180,000 or so clones, roughly 9.5% found once. The sequencing sample was made of PBMCs. Every receptor here comes from a young woman in good health and CMV-seropositive.

The rearrangement uses TRBV29-1 and TRBJ2-3; D call uncertain. The CDR3 is 12 amino acids. From germline, CDR1 is SQVTM and CDR2 ANQGSEA. With 1 base removed from V and 7 bases from J, the gap between germline ends came to 9 bases. CDR3 nucleotide sequence: TGCAGCGTTGAAGCCCAGTCCTATACGCAGTATTTT. Protein product: CSVEAQSYTQYF.

This clone was counted only a few times. This CDR3 is CASSPRTGSYEQYF. The DNA for the CDR3 is TGTGCCAGCAGCCCTCGGACAGGCTCCTACGAGCAGTACTTC. V and J are TRBV9 and TRBJ2-7, with TRBD1 matching 7 bases. This CDR3 contains 14 residues. The germline V gene has CDR1 SGDLS and CDR2 YYNGEE. Unmatched junction bases numbered 4, after V lost 4 bases and J lost 0 bases.

This clone was counted only a few times. The V and J genes are TRBV18 and TRBJ1-1; TRBD1 matches at 7 bases. In germline, CDR1 is KGHSH, CDR2 LQKENI. This CDR3 spans 13 amino acids. The ends lost 5 bases at V and 7 bases at J; junction bases unmatched: 7. CDR3 sequence: CASSSQGWGEAFF. Written as DNA, the CDR3 is TGTGCCAGCTCATCACAGGGGTGGGGTGAAGCTTTCTTT.